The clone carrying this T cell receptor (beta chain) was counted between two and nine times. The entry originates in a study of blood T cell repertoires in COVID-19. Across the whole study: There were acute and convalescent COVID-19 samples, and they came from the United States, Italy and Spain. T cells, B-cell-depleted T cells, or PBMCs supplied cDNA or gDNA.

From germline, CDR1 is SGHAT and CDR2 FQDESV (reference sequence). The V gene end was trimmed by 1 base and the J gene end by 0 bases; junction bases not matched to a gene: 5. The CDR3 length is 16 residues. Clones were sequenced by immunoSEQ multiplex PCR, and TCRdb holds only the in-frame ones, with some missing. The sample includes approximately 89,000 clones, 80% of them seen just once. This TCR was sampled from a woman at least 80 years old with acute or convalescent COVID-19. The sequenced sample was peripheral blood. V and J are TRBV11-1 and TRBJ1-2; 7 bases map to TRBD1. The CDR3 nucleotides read TGTGCCAGCAGCTTAGAGGGACAGCCTACTAACTATGGCTACACCTTC. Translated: CASSLEGQPTNYGYTF.